One and the same sample provided the 28 T cell receptor beta chains below, sequenced in a study of T cells after yellow fever vaccination. From the 5' RACE reads, TCRdb called clonotypes with MiXCR, one entry per CDR3 protein. This sample has around 340,000 distinct CDR3 sequences, with 8.7% found just once. Sequenced material: PBMCs, taken on the day of the first yellow fever vaccination. The receptors here all came from a man between 18 and 29 years old who received the YFV17D yellow fever vaccine.

This clonotype was counted ten times or more. The rearrangement links TRBV6-5 to TRBJ1-1; D is possibly TRBD1 (5 bases). Per the germline V gene, CDR1 is MNHEY and CDR2 is SVGAGI. The CDR3 extends over 16 amino acids. Trimming cost V 0 bases and J 10 bases, with 21 bases left between them. This chain's CDR3 is CASSYSWTPTPGGAFF. The CDR3 region has the DNA TGTGCCAGCAGTTACTCCTGGACACCTACCCCGGGAGGAGCTTTCTTT.

This rearrangement joins TRBV5-1 to TRBJ2-7, with 8 bases that match TRBD2. The V segment lost 6 bases and the J segment 4 bases; nucleotides outside the gene matches: 9. This CDR3 contains 14 residues. Germline CDR1 SGHRS, CDR2 YFSETQ. CDR3 amino acids: CASNHVGGEYEQYF. CDR3 DNA sequence: TGCGCCAGCAACCACGTCGGGGGGGAGTACGAGCAGTACTTC.

This clonotype occurred many times. The chain recombines TRBV7-6 with TRBJ1-2; D is unclear. The CDR3 consists of 15 residues. Germline CDR1 SGHVS, CDR2 FNYEAQ. V lost 2 bases, J lost 4 bases, and 14 bases lay in between. CDR3 bases: TGTGCCAGCAGCTTAAATGTAGGCAGCCCCTATGGCTACACCTTC. It translates to CASSLNVGSPYGYTF.

This clonotype has just a few counts. V usage is TRBV6-1 and J usage is TRBJ1-2; D gene uncertain. The CDR3 consists of 14 residues. With 8 bases removed from V and 2 bases from J, the gap between germline ends came to 15 bases. Germline assignment: CDR1 MNHNS and CDR2 SASEGT. The CDR3 loop is CASVQRPGNYGYTF. The CDR3 nucleotides are TGTGCCAGCGTCCAGCGCCCGGGGAACTATGGCTACACCTTC.

This clonotype was seen only a few times. The chain combines TRBV5-4 with TRBJ1-1; the D is unclear. This CDR3 has 17 residues. Trimming removed 1 base from V and 1 base from J, with 17 bases in between. Germline V gene sequence: CDR1 SGHNT, CDR2 YYREEE (reference sequence). This CDR3 is CASSLPPPRTENTEAFF. CDR3 bases: TGTGCCAGCAGCTTGCCTCCCCCCCGGACGGAGAACACTGAAGCTTTCTTT. Full variable domain (rest looked up from reference TRBV5-4 and TRBJ1-1): ETGVTQSPTHLIKTRGQQVTLRCSSQSGHNTVSWYQQALGQGPQFIFQYYREEENGRGNFPPRFSGLQFPNYSSELNVNALELDDSALYLCASSLPPPRTENTEAFFGQGTRLTVV.

The table lists this clonotype with a few counts. In DNA, the CDR3 is TGTGCCAGCTCCCCCTACGGGGGGGGGACCAACACCGGGGAGCTGTTTTTT. This gives the protein CASSPYGGGTNTGELFF. This sequence joins TRBV7-3 and TRBJ2-2, with 8 bases identical to TRBD2. The germline gives CDR1 SGHTA, CDR2 FQGTGA. The CDR3 consists of 17 residues. Trimming took 8 bases from V and 2 from J; bases not matched to a gene: 13.

This clonotype was seen at least ten times. The V and J genes are TRBV20-1 and TRBJ1-5, with D tentatively TRBD1 (5 bases). V was pared by 2 bases and J by 0 bases, with 11 bases between. Per germline, CDR1 DFQATT and CDR2 SNEGSKA (reference sequence). The CDR3 is 15 amino acids. CDR3 sequence (DNA): TGCAGTGCTAGACGAAGGGGCTTTAGCAATCAGCCCCAGCATTTT. It codes for CSARRRGFSNQPQHF.

At least ten counts were recorded for this clonotype. The gene calls are TRBV27 and TRBJ2-1, with 9 positions matching TRBD2. Germline CDR1 MNHEY, CDR2 SMNVEV (reference sequence). Germline trimming cut 5 bases from V and 8 bases from J; bases unmatched to any gene: 13. There are 16 residues in the CDR3. CDR3 DNA sequence: TGTGCCAGCAGTCCAAGAGGGGCTAGCGGGGCCCATGAGCAGTTCTTC. It translates to CASSPRGASGAHEQFF.

This clonotype showed up just a few times. The J gene is TRBJ1-2, the V gene TRBV5-6; a possible D gene is TRBD1 (5 bases). Germline V gene lookup returns CDR1 SGHDT and CDR2 YYEEEE. V lost 0 bases to trimming and J lost 3 bases, with 12 bases between them. The length of the CDR3 is 15 residues. The CDR3 region has the DNA TGTGCCAGCAGCTTGGGCCTGGGGCGGGACTATGGCTACACCTTC. This gives the protein CASSLGLGRDYGYTF.

The chain has TRBV6-1 and TRBJ2-7; 8 nucleotides align to TRBD2. Trimming cost V 7 bases and J 7 bases; bases outside gene matches: 12. The germline V gene encodes CDR1 MNHNS and CDR2 SASEGT. CDR3 length: 14 amino acids. CDR3 protein: CASTPGGGRREQYF. CDR3 sequence (DNA): TGTGCCAGCACCCCCGGCGGGGGGCGCAGAGAGCAGTACTTC.

The chain couples TRBV5-5 to TRBJ2-5; 11 nucleotides line up with TRBD1. The V gene's germline CDR1 is SGHKS and CDR2 YYEKEE (reference sequence). The CDR3 length is 15 residues. J lost 5 bases, V lost 2 bases, and 5 bases had no gene match. As DNA, the CDR3 is TGTGCCAGCAGCTTAGGACAGGGGGCGACGGAGACCCAGTACTTC. This codes for CASSLGQGATETQYF.

The sample holds many counts of this clonotype. This sequence joins TRBV6-5 and TRBJ2-2; 10 bases line up with TRBD1. CDR3 length: 15 amino acids. V dropped 4 bases and J dropped 7; count of bases not matched to a gene: 6. Per germline, CDR1 MNHEY and CDR2 SVGAGI. The CDR3 here is CASSLRTGGNGELFF. The CDR3 DNA sequence: TGTGCCAGCAGTTTGAGGACAGGGGGGAACGGGGAGCTGTTTTTT.

V and J are TRBV28 and TRBJ1-1; weak D call: TRBD1 (5 bases). Germline CDR1 and CDR2: MDHEN and SYDVKM. CDR3 length equals 12 residues. V was cut by 8 bases and J by 6 bases, with 13 bases left in between. In DNA form, the CDR3 reads TGTGCCAGCGGGAGAGACAGTCCTGAAGCTTTCTTT. Translating gives CASGRDSPEAFF.

This clonotype has ten or more counts. V is TRBV12-3 or TRBV12-4 and J is TRBJ2-3, with 9 bases lining up with TRBD1. This CDR3 comprises 11 residues. Trimming at V came to 10 bases and at J to 9 bases, leaving 5 bases not matched to a gene. This CDR3 reads CATDRGRTQYF. In DNA, the CDR3 is TGTGCCACGGACAGGGGACGGACGCAGTATTTT.

This clonotype was counted a few times. The chain couples TRBV10-3 to TRBJ2-1, with unresolved D. CDR1 is ENHRY, CDR2 SYGVKD, per germline. Trimming took off 8 bases at V and 5 bases at J, with 13 bases between the two ends. The CDR3 has 13 amino acids. CDR3 region: CAIALRENNEQFF. The CDR3 nucleotides are TGTGCCATCGCTCTAAGAGAGAACAATGAGCAGTTCTTC.

This clonotype was counted between two and nine times. This chain connects TRBV11-3 to TRBJ2-7, with TRBD2 as a possible D gene (7 bases). Between the trimmed V and J ends, which lost 0 bases and 6 bases, there was a span of 12 bases. Germline CDR1 SGHNT, CDR2 YENEEA. The CDR3 is 14 residues long. Here the CDR3 reads CASSLDRGASEQYF. The CDR3 DNA is TGTGCCAGCAGCTTAGATCGGGGGGCGAGCGAGCAGTACTTC.

V gene TRBV6-5 combines with J gene TRBJ2-5; possibly TRBD1 for D (5 bases). V was pared by 0 bases and J by 5 bases, with 13 bases between. Germline assignment: CDR1 MNHEY and CDR2 SVGAGI. The CDR3 consists of 15 residues. The CDR3 reads CASSYSRQIRETQYF. CDR3 bases: TGTGCCAGCAGTTACTCTCGACAGATACGGGAGACCCAGTACTTC.

The chain has TRBV5-1 and TRBJ1-2; no clear D gene. The V end lost 4 bases, the J end lost 2 bases, and 12 bases lay between the germline ends. Germline CDR1 SGHRS, CDR2 YFSETQ. The CDR3 totals 14 residues. The CDR3 DNA reads as TGCGCCAGCAGCCCCTACGGGTCCAACTATGGCTACACCTTC. It specifies CASSPYGSNYGYTF. The variable domain in full, with the rest retrieved from reference TRBV5-1 and TRBJ1-2, is KAGVTQTPRYLIKTRGQQVTLSCSPISGHRSVSWYQQTPGQGLQFLFEYFSETQRNKGNFPGRFSGRQFSNSRSEMNVSTLELGDSALYLCASSPYGSNYGYTFGSGTRLTVV.

There are many counts of this clonotype. The chain joins TRBV4-1 to TRBJ2-2; D ambiguous. With 3 bases removed from V and 3 bases from J, the gap between germline ends came to 11 bases. This CDR3 has 15 amino acids. CDR1 MGHRA and CDR2 YSYEKL come from the germline V gene. Here the CDR3 DNA reads TGCGCCAGCAGCCAGGTGTTCAGCTACACCGGGGAGCTGTTTTTT. Translation gives CASSQVFSYTGELFF.

This clonotype came up many times. The genes are TRBV5-5 and TRBJ2-5; TRBD1 is a possible D gene (6 bases). The CDR3 spans 16 residues. Germline-derived CDR1 and CDR2 are SGHKS and YYEKEE (reference sequence). Between the trimmed V and J ends, which lost 2 bases and 5 bases, there was a span of 19 bases. Here the CDR3 DNA reads TGTGCCAGCAGCTTCTCCTCTACACAGGGATCGGAGACCCAGTACTTC. As protein: CASSFSSTQGSETQYF.

This clonotype was detected a few times. The gene calls are TRBV27 and TRBJ1-2; TRBD1 might be the D (5 bases). Trimming removed 7 bases from V and 3 bases from J, with 15 bases in between. Germline V gene lookup returns CDR1 MNHEY and CDR2 SMNVEV (reference sequence). This CDR3 is 14 amino acids long. CDR3 sequence: CASNPRGRDYGYTF. The CDR3 region has the DNA TGTGCCAGCAATCCTCGGGGGAGGGACTATGGCTACACCTTC.

This chain links TRBV19 with TRBJ1-2; 7 bases line up with TRBD1. This CDR3 has 11 amino acids. Trimming cost V 7 bases and J 7 bases; bases outside gene matches: 3. Germline assignment: CDR1 LNHDA and CDR2 SQIVND (reference sequence). CDR3 sequence reads: CASTTGSGYTF. CDR3 sequence (DNA): TGTGCCAGTACGACAGGGTCTGGCTACACCTTC. Full variable domain (missing parts from reference TRBV19 and TRBJ1-2): DGGITQSPKYLFRKEGQNVTLSCEQNLNHDAMYWYRQDPGQGLRLIYYSQIVNDFQKGDIAEGYSVSREKKESFPLTVTSAQKNPTAFYLCASTTGSGYTFGSGTRLTVV.

This clonotype was detected only a few times. The V gene is TRBV5-1, the J gene TRBJ1-6; TRBD1 is a possible D gene (6 bases). The germline gives CDR1 SGHRS, CDR2 YFSETQ. Trimming took off 0 bases at V and 11 bases at J, with 21 bases between the two ends. This CDR3 has 17 residues. This CDR3 reads CASSLASDSWLRAPLHF. In DNA, the CDR3 is TGCGCCAGCAGCTTGGCCTCGGACAGTTGGCTTCGAGCACCCCTCCACTTT.

This chain joins TRBV27 and TRBJ1-1, with 11 bases matching TRBD1. Germline V CDR1 and CDR2: MNHEY, SMNVEV (reference sequence). V was pared by 5 bases and J by 4 bases, with 0 bases of the junction left unmatched. CDR3 size: 13 residues. The CDR3 region is CASSGTGGTEAFF. In DNA form, the CDR3 reads TGTGCCAGCAGTGGGACAGGGGGCACTGAAGCTTTCTTT.

This clonotype was seen more than once but under ten times. The CDR3 loop is CSAPTEPERPQHF. As DNA, the CDR3 is TGCAGTGCTCCGACAGAGCCCGAGAGGCCCCAGCATTTT. The chain has TRBV20-1 and TRBJ1-5; tentative D call: TRBD1 (5 bases). V shed 5 bases and J shed 9 bases, with 17 bases lying between them. CDR3 length equals 13 residues. Germline assignment: CDR1 DFQATT and CDR2 SNEGSKA (reference sequence).

A few counts support this clonotype. The V and J genes are TRBV20-1 and TRBJ2-1; 10 nucleotides align to TRBD1. The CDR3 sequence is 13 residues long. Germline V gene lookup returns CDR1 DFQATT and CDR2 SNEGSKA (reference sequence). V shed 4 bases and J 10 bases; nucleotides not matched to a gene: 7. CDR3 sequence: CSANRDRGWEQFF. DNA of the CDR3: TGCAGTGCTAACCGGGACAGGGGTTGGGAGCAGTTCTTC.

The V gene is TRBV7-9, the J gene TRBJ2-7, with D possibly TRBD1 on 6 matching bases. This CDR3 has 17 residues. V lost 5 bases and J 3 bases, leaving 23 bases between the germline ends. Germline loops: CDR1 SEHNR, CDR2 FQNEAQ (reference sequence). The CDR3 DNA follows: TGTGCCAGCAGCCCAGAGGACAGCGGTGTTAAGCTCTACGAGCAGTACTTC. Translation gives CASSPEDSGVKLYEQYF. The entire variable domain, with the rest obtained from reference TRBV7-9 and TRBJ2-7, is as follows: DTGVSQNPRHKITKRGQNVTFRCDPISEHNRLYWYRQTLGQGPEFLTYFQNEAQLEKSRLLSDRFSAERPKGSFSTLEIQRTEQGDSAMYLCASSPEDSGVKLYEQYFGPGTRLTVT.

The chain employs TRBV18 and TRBJ1-5; D may be TRBD1 (5 bases). In germline, CDR1 is KGHSH, CDR2 LQKENI. The ends were cut back, 3 bases at V and 5 bases at J, with 14 bases in the middle. This CDR3 comprises 15 residues. This CDR3 is CASSPVARADQPQHF. DNA of the CDR3: TGTGCCAGCTCACCGGTTGCCAGGGCAGATCAGCCCCAGCATTTT.